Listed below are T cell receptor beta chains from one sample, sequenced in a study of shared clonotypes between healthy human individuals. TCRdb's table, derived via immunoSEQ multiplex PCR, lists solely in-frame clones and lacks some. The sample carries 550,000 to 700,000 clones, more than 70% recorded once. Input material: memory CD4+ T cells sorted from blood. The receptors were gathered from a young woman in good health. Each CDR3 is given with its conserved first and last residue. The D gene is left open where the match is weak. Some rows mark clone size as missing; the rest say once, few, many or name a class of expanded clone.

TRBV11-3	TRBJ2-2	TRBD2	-	CASSLDLWPSGGNTGELFF	TGTGCCAGCAGCTTAGATCTGTGGCCTAGCGGGGGTAACACCGGGGAGCTGTTTTTT
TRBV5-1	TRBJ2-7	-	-	CASSLGTTRGVHEQYF	TGCGCCAGCAGCTTGGGGACCACTAGGGGAGTTCACGAGCAGTACTTC
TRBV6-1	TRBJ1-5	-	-	CASSEGRNSNQPQHF	TGTGCCAGCAGTGAAGGCAGGAATAGCAATCAGCCCCAGCATTTT
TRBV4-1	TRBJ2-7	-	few	CASSQVAESYEQYF	TGCGCCAGCAGCCAAGTGGCGGAGTCCTACGAGCAGTACTTC
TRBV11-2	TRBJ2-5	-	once	CASSLSTQETQYF	TGTGCCAGCAGCTTATCTACTCAAGAGACCCAGTACTTC
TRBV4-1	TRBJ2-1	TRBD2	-	CASSQSSSGDYNEQFF	TGCGCCAGCAGCCAAAGTTCTAGCGGGGACTACAATGAGCAGTTCTTC
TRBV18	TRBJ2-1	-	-	CASSPSGTSSYNEQFF	TGTGCCAGCTCACCCTCCGGGACTTCATCCTACAATGAGCAGTTCTTC
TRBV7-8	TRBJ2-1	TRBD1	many	CASSRSGQGALNEQFF	TGTGCCAGCAGCAGATCGGGACAGGGGGCTCTGAATGAGCAGTTCTTC
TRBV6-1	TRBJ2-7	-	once	CASSAQSNYEQYF	TGTGCCAGCAGTGCCCAGTCGAACTACGAGCAGTACTTC
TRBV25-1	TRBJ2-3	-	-	CATSNTGANTDTQYF	TGTGCCACCTCCAATACCGGCGCCAATACAGATACGCAGTATTTT
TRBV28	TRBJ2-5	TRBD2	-	CASSKRAGGQTQYF	TGTGCCAGCAGCAAACGCGCGGGAGGACAGACCCAGTACTTC
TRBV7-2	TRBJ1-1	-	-	CASRLKPGQWNTEAFF	TGTGCCAGCAGACTGAAACCGGGACAATGGAACACTGAAGCTTTCTTT
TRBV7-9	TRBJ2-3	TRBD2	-	CASTREGSTDTQYF	TGTGCCAGCACTAGGGAGGGGAGCACAGATACGCAGTATTTT
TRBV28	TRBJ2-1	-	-	CASSPSRGSYNEQFF	TGTGCCAGCAGTCCCTCCCGCGGATCCTACAATGAGCAGTTCTTC
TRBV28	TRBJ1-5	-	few	CASTITTGNQPQHF	TGTGCCAGCACCATCACAACGGGTAATCAGCCCCAGCATTTT
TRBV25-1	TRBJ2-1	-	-	CASSDETGSYNEQFF	TGTGCCAGCAGTGATGAAACGGGCTCCTACAATGAGCAGTTCTTC
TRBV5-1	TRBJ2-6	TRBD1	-	CASSGTATSGANVLTF	TGCGCCAGCAGCGGGACAGCAACCTCTGGGGCCAACGTCCTGACTTTC
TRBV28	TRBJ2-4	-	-	CASGTPSSGAKNIQYF	TGTGCCAGCGGGACCCCATCTTCGGGAGCCAAAAACATTCAGTACTTC
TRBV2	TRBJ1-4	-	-	CASVQDRTNEKLFF	TGTGCCAGTGTACAGGACAGAACTAATGAAAAACTGTTTTTT
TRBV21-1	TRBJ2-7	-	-	CASSKEGAHRFYEQYF	TGTGCCAGCAGCAAAGAGGGGGCGCACCGTTTCTACGAGCAGTACTTC
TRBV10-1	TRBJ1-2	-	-	CASRDSGTDCGYTF	TGCGCCAGCAGGGACTCCGGGACGGACTGTGGCTACACCTTC
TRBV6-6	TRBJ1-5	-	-	CASSGGVQPQHF	TGTGCCAGCAGTGGGGGGGTTCAGCCCCAGCATTTT
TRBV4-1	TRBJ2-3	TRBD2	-	CASSQGLAGWGDTQYF	TGCGCCAGCAGCCAAGGGTTAGCGGGATGGGGAGATACGCAGTATTTT
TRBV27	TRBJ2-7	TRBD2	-	CASSLAGGPSYEQYF	TGTGCCAGCAGTTTAGCGGGAGGGCCGTCCTACGAGCAGTACTTC
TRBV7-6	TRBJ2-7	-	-	CASSLVERDSYEQYF	TGTGCCAGCAGCTTAGTGGAACGGGACTCCTACGAGCAGTACTTC
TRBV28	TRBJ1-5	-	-	CASSSPSQGANQPQHF	TGTGCCAGCAGTTCCCCCTCACAGGGTGCAAATCAGCCCCAGCATTTT
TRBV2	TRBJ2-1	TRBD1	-	CASSEPLRDRVNEQFF	TGTGCCAGCAGTGAACCCCTCCGGGACAGGGTGAATGAGCAGTTCTTC
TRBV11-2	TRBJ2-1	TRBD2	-	CATTGTSGRYGEQFF	TGTGCCACCACGGGGACTAGCGGGAGGTATGGTGAGCAGTTCTTC
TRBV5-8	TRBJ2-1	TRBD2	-	CASTLGLAGGYEQFF	TGTGCCAGCACTCTGGGGCTAGCGGGAGGTTATGAGCAGTTCTTC
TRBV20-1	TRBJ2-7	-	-	CSASSDYEQYF	TGCAGTGCTAGCTCGGACTACGAGCAGTACTTC
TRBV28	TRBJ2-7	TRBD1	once	CASQGQGATSGHYEQYF	TGTGCCAGCCAGGGACAGGGGGCGACTAGCGGGCATTACGAGCAGTACTTC
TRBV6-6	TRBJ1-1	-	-	CASLRGMNTEAFF	TGTGCCAGCCTTAGGGGGATGAACACTGAAGCTTTCTTT
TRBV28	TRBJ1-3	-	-	CASSFDSYSGNTIYF	TGTGCCAGCAGTTTTGACAGCTACTCTGGAAACACCATATATTTT
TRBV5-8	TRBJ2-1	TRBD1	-	CASSLVLGTGGLEQFF	TGTGCCAGCAGCTTGGTGTTGGGGACAGGAGGCCTTGAGCAGTTCTTC